A single sample gave rise to the 19 T cell receptor beta chains below, sequenced in a study of T-cell memory formation after mild COVID-19. TCRdb processed the 5' RACE reads anew with MiXCR; each CDR3 protein has one entry. Of some 150,000 distinct CDR3 sequences in the sample, 5.5% to 7% were seen once. The specimen sequenced was PBMCs or a T cell subset sorted from them (not recorded which). The receptors were sampled from an adult woman who had mild COVID-19 (a few samples of this study predate the infection). Cell type and time point are not known.

This clonotype was found many times. The rearrangement links TRBV6-2 or TRBV6-3 to TRBJ2-2, with 10 positions matching TRBD2. Per the germline V gene, CDR1 is MNHEY and CDR2 is SVGEGT. V dropped 2 bases and J dropped 6; count of bases not matched to a gene: 0. The CDR3 has 14 amino acids. The DNA of the CDR3 is TGTGCCAGCAGTTACAGCGGGGGGGCCGGGGAGCTGTTTTTT. Its protein is CASSYSGGAGELFF.

This clonotype was recorded at least ten times. This sequence joins TRBV18 and TRBJ1-2; D is possibly TRBD1 (6 bases). Trimming stripped 6 bases from V and 2 bases from J, with 13 bases between. Germline CDR1 reads KGHSH; CDR2 reads LQKENI. The CDR3 consists of 14 residues. DNA for the CDR3: TGTGCCAGCTCCGAATACAGGGAGAACTATGGCTACACCTTC. Translated, it gives CASSEYRENYGYTF.

The chain combines TRBV18 with TRBJ2-7; TRBD2 agrees at 8 bases. The germline V gene encodes CDR1 KGHSH and CDR2 LQKENI. This CDR3 comprises 14 residues. After removal of 5 bases from V and 0 bases from J, the junction contained 3 bases not matched to a gene. CDR3 sequence reads: CASSSGLASYEQYF. In DNA, the CDR3 is TGTGCCAGCTCATCCGGACTAGCCTCCTACGAGCAGTACTTC.

This clonotype was recorded many times. The chain has TRBV7-9 and TRBJ1-5; TRBD1 might be the D (6 bases). The V gene's germline CDR1 is SEHNR and CDR2 FQNEAQ (reference sequence). The CDR3 totals 14 residues. V lost 5 bases, J lost 4 bases, and 12 bases lay in between. The CDR3 DNA follows: TGTGCCAGCAGCCTACAGGGTGGAAATCAGCCCCAGCATTTT. Translating gives CASSLQGGNQPQHF.

This clonotype was detected many times. The chain links TRBV6-5 to TRBJ2-3; D possibly corresponds to TRBD1 (5 bases). The CDR3 is 15 residues long. The V gene's germline CDR1 is MNHEY and CDR2 SVGAGI. The ends were cut back, 6 bases at V and 3 bases at J, with 16 bases in the middle. The CDR3 protein is CASRPFQGVTDTQYF. The DNA of the CDR3 is TGTGCCAGCAGGCCCTTTCAGGGCGTGACAGATACGCAGTATTTT.

This clonotype occurred many times. This chain links TRBV7-2 with TRBJ1-5, with no clear D. The CDR3 is 13 residues long. Trimming shortened V by 3 bases and J by 4 bases, and 7 bases separated the two germline ends. Germline-derived CDR1 and CDR2 are SGHTA and FQGNSA. The CDR3 loop reads CASSFAMNQPQHF. The CDR3 bases are TGTGCCAGCAGCTTTGCTATGAATCAGCCCCAGCATTTT.

This clonotype has ten or more counts. The J gene is TRBJ1-3, the V gene TRBV7-2, with no clear D. V lost 6 bases and J lost 2, with 8 bases in between. CDR1 is SGHTA and CDR2 is FQGNSA in the germline V gene. The CDR3 spans 13 residues. Written as DNA, the CDR3 is TGTGCCAGCAGACCCTATCCTGGAAACACCATATATTTT. Its translation: CASRPYPGNTIYF.

J is TRBJ2-5 and V is TRBV11-2; D unclear. This CDR3 has 12 residues. The germline V gene encodes CDR1 SGHAT and CDR2 FQNNGV. Trimming left V 5 bases short and J 5 bases short, with 9 bases between. CDR3 coding DNA: TGTGCCAGCAGCGCAGATGGGGAGACCCAGTACTTC. As protein: CASSADGETQYF.

This clonotype was counted at least ten times. The CDR3 loop is CASSFRLAGGNEQFF. CDR3 DNA: TGTGCCAGCAGCTTCCGACTAGCGGGAGGCAATGAGCAGTTCTTC. V is TRBV7-8 and J is TRBJ2-1; the match to TRBD2 covers 13 bases. Germline lookup yields CDR1 SGHVS and CDR2 FQNEAQ. The CDR3 has 15 residues. V gave up 3 bases and J gave up 6 bases; unmatched junction bases: 2.

This clonotype was found a few times. The genes are TRBV19 and TRBJ1-2; the D gene is possibly TRBD1 (5 bases). CDR1 is LNHDA and CDR2 is SQIVND in the germline V gene (reference sequence). V was cut by 4 bases and J by 5 bases, with 17 bases left in between. The CDR3 contains 15 residues. The CDR3 is CASSTNPRGSYGYTF. In DNA form, the CDR3 reads TGTGCCAGTAGTACCAACCCCCGGGGGTCGTATGGCTACACCTTC.

This clonotype was recorded a few times. The rearrangement uses TRBV12-3 or TRBV12-4 and TRBJ2-2, with 16 bases aligning to TRBD2. The CDR3 extends over 19 amino acids. J gave up 7 bases and V 5 bases, and 13 bases lay outside the gene matches. The CDR3 coding sequence is TGTGCCAGCAGTGCAATGGGACTAGCGGGAGGGCCCGGTCACGGGGAGCTGTTTTTT. This sequence encodes CASSAMGLAGGPGHGELFF.

The chain has TRBV6-2 or TRBV6-3 and TRBJ2-7; D is undetermined. Between the trimmed V and J ends, which lost 3 bases and 2 bases, there was a span of 11 bases. The CDR3 sequence is 14 residues long. Germline V gene data show CDR1 as MNHEY and CDR2 as SVGEGT. CDR3 nucleotides: TGTGCCAGCAGTTATGGGGTAGAGACCTACGAGCAGTACTTC. It translates to CASSYGVETYEQYF.

This clonotype was detected many times. This chain connects TRBV12-3 or TRBV12-4 to TRBJ1-6; D is ambiguous. CDR3 length equals 11 residues. Trimming cost V 6 bases and J 9 bases, with 6 bases left between them. CDR3 sequence: CASSFSSPLHF. DNA of the CDR3: TGTGCCAGCAGCTTTAGTTCACCCCTCCACTTT.

This clonotype was counted a few times. The CDR3 is CASRTTSGALSRQFF. CDR3 nucleotides: TGTGCCAGCAGGACGACTAGCGGGGCGCTCTCAAGGCAGTTCTTC. The chain joins TRBV28 to TRBJ2-1, with 11 bases that match TRBD2. The CDR3 spans 15 residues. V was clipped by 6 bases and J by 12 bases; unmatched bases: 13. Germline V gene sequence: CDR1 MDHEN, CDR2 SYDVKM.

This clonotype was picked up many times. The chain joins TRBV4-3 to TRBJ2-7; tentatively, D is TRBD1 or TRBD2 (6 bases each). This CDR3 spans 15 amino acids. The germline V gene has CDR1 LGHNA and CDR2 YSLEER. V lost 0 bases, J lost 2 bases, and 11 bases lay in between. The CDR3 spells CASSQEWGAPYEQYF. The CDR3 DNA reads as TGCGCCAGCAGCCAAGAATGGGGGGCGCCCTACGAGCAGTACTTC.

This clonotype was observed many times. The chain is built from TRBV5-1 and TRBJ2-1; 7 bases line up with TRBD1. CDR3 size: 15 residues. With V trimmed by 4 bases and J by 0 bases, 4 bases remained unmatched. Germline V CDR1 and CDR2: SGHRS, YFSETQ. The CDR3 sequence: CASSQGQSSYNEQFF. In DNA form, the CDR3 reads TGCGCCAGCAGCCAGGGACAGAGCTCCTACAATGAGCAGTTCTTC.

This chain links TRBV6-2 or TRBV6-3 with TRBJ1-1, with unresolved D. Germline V CDR1 and CDR2: MNHEY, SVGEGT. This CDR3 is built from 13 residues. The V end was cut by 1 base, the J end by 1 base, with 4 bases between. This chain's CDR3 is CASSYLANTEAFF. DNA of the CDR3: TGTGCCAGCAGTTACTTAGCGAACACTGAAGCTTTCTTT.

A few counts support this clonotype. The V and J genes are TRBV20-1 and TRBJ2-7; the match to TRBD1 covers 8 bases. CDR3 length: 12 residues. From germline, CDR1 is DFQATT and CDR2 SNEGSKA (reference sequence). The CDR3 here is CGCGTGSYEQYF. CDR3 DNA sequence: TGCGGATGCGGGACAGGTTCCTACGAGCAGTACTTC.

In this sample, this clonotype turned up many times. This chain uses TRBV4-1 with TRBJ1-4, with TRBD1 matching 8 bases. Germline CDR1 MGHRA, CDR2 YSYEKL. The ends lost 2 bases at V and 7 bases at J; junction bases unmatched: 6. The CDR3 contains 15 residues. Written as DNA, the CDR3 is TGCGCCAGCAGCCAAACCAGGGGGCAGGGTGAAAAACTGTTTTTT. It yields the protein CASSQTRGQGEKLFF.